The source of this T cell receptor (beta chain) is a study of a mutant IDH1 vaccine in newly diagnosed glioma. Study in general: Commencement of vaccination occurred 4-6 weeks following radiotherapy alone, or concurrently with temozolomide cycles. Pretreatment consisted of radiotherapy, temozolomide, or both, with most receiving both. Visits V12 and V13 fell at weeks 35 and 47, respectively.

This clone was seen only once. As yet, its antigen is unknown. Noted time point: week 35, safety follow-up. Doses comprised 300 ug of mutant IDH1 20-mer peptide each, plus topical imiquimod. Data came from immunoSEQ multiplex PCR; TCRdb stores just in-frame clones and leaves some out. The sample shows 45,000 to 55,000 clones, around 80% of them seen only once. CDR1 is SNHLY and CDR2 is FYNNEI in the germline V gene. The CDR3 loop spans 15 amino acids. The V gene end was trimmed by 3 bases and the J gene end by 4 bases; junction bases not matched to a gene: 4. The chain is built from TRBV2 and TRBJ2-1; TRBD2 aligns across 9 bases. Source: PBMCs, taken from a glioma patient whose treatment included an IDH1 peptide vaccine. This sequence was found in a man between 35 and 55 years old with glioma. The CDR3 coding sequence is TGTGCCAGCAGTGACATAGCGGGAGCTTACAATGAGCAGTTCTTC. Residues: CASSDIAGAYNEQFF. Drawing the rest from reference TRBV2 and TRBJ2-1, the complete variable domain is EPEVTQTPSHQVTQMGQEVILRCVPISNHLYFYWYRQILGQKVEFLVSFYNNEISEKSEIFDDQFSVERPDGSNFTLKIRSTKLEDSAMYFCASSDIAGAYNEQFFGPGTRLTVL.